This passage covers 11 T cell receptor beta chains from one sample sequenced in a study of blood T cell repertoires in COVID-19. The table came from immunoSEQ multiplex PCR; TCRdb's copy has only in-frame clones and leaves some out. The data show around 140,000 clones, around 90% seen once. Material for sequencing was peripheral blood. All receptors derive from a woman aged 50 to 60 with acute or convalescent COVID-19.

The chain recombines TRBV29-1 with TRBJ2-2; D is ambiguous. Germline CDR1 SQVTM, CDR2 ANQGSEA. The CDR3 spans 13 residues. Trimming cost V 3 bases and J 1 base, with 6 bases left between them. The CDR3 DNA is TGCAGCGTTGAGTTTAGGAACACCGGGGAGCTGTTTTTT. Translating it yields CSVEFRNTGELFF.

This clone was counted a few times. The rearrangement joins TRBV5-5 to TRBJ2-7; 10 bases match TRBD2. Trimming cost V 1 base and J 0 bases; bases outside gene matches: 10. Germline loops: CDR1 SGHKS, CDR2 YYEKEE (reference sequence). The CDR3 is 18 residues long. Here the CDR3 DNA reads TGTGCCAGCAGCTTGAGCGTTAGCGGGGGGACTATCTCCTACGAGCAGTACTTC. Residues: CASSLSVSGGTISYEQYF.

The chain uses TRBV11-2 and TRBJ1-1; the match to TRBD1 covers 10 bases. V was clipped by 0 bases and J by 10 bases; unmatched bases: 2. The length of the CDR3 is 13 residues. Germline values: CDR1 SGHAT, CDR2 FQNNGV. CDR3 loop: CASSLEDRGRAFF. CDR3 nucleotides: TGTGCCAGCAGCTTAGAGGACAGGGGGAGAGCTTTCTTT.

This rearrangement joins TRBV6-2 or TRBV6-3 to TRBJ2-3; TRBD2 matches 12 bases. The V segment lost 2 bases and the J segment 2 bases; nucleotides outside the gene matches: 2. Looked up from germline, CDR1 is MNHEY and CDR2 is SVGEGT. CDR3 length: 16 amino acids. CDR3 protein: CASSYGLAGTTDTQYF. DNA of the CDR3: TGTGCCAGCAGTTACGGACTAGCGGGGACCACAGATACGCAGTATTTT.

This chain links TRBV7-9 with TRBJ2-7, with 7 bases lining up with TRBD1. Germline V gives CDR1 SEHNR, CDR2 FQNEAQ (reference sequence). The length of the CDR3 is 13 residues. The V segment lost 3 bases and the J segment 2 bases; nucleotides outside the gene matches: 1. DNA of the CDR3: TGTGCCAGCAGCTTGGGGACAGCCTACGAGCAGTACTTC. It encodes CASSLGTAYEQYF.

The rearrangement uses TRBV7-9 and TRBJ1-4; possible D gene TRBD1, 5 bases. The CDR3 runs 13 residues. The germline V and J ends were trimmed by 5 bases and 7 bases, with 11 bases remaining between them. CDR1 is SEHNR and CDR2 is FQNEAQ in the germline V gene (reference sequence). CDR3 nucleotides: TGTGCCAGCAGCCAGCGACAGCTTGAAAAACTGTTTTTT. It specifies CASSQRQLEKLFF. The variable domain in full, with the rest retrieved from reference TRBV7-9 and TRBJ1-4, is DTGVSQNPRHKITKRGQNVTFRCDPISEHNRLYWYRQTLGQGPEFLTYFQNEAQLEKSRLLSDRFSAERPKGSFSTLEIQRTEQGDSAMYLCASSQRQLEKLFFGSGTQLSVL.

The V call is TRBV30, the J call TRBJ2-2, with 8 bases lining up with TRBD2. This CDR3 contains 14 residues. Looked up from germline, CDR1 is GTSNPN and CDR2 is SVGIG (reference sequence). Trimming removed 1 base from V and 3 bases from J; junction bases left unmatched: 1. This CDR3 reads CAWSGLAYTGELFF. In DNA, the CDR3 is TGTGCCTGGAGTGGACTAGCGTACACCGGGGAGCTGTTTTTT. Complete variable domain (other parts from reference TRBV30 and TRBJ2-2): SQTIHQWPATLVQPVGSPLSLECTVEGTSNPNLYWYRQAAGRGLQLLFYSVGIGQISSEVPQNLSASRPQDRQFILSSKKLLLSDSGFYLCAWSGLAYTGELFFGEGSRLTVL.

The chain links TRBV10-1 to TRBJ2-3; D may be TRBD2 (6 bases). The germline V gene encodes CDR1 WNHNN and CDR2 SYGVQD (reference sequence). This CDR3 has 15 residues. V gave up 3 bases and J gave up 4 bases, with 14 bases separating them. Here the CDR3 reads CASSDEEGRADTQYF. CDR3 DNA: TGCGCCAGCAGTGATGAGGAGGGAAGGGCAGATACGCAGTATTTT.

This sequence joins TRBV9 and TRBJ2-1; no clear D. Trimming pared 4 bases from V and 7 bases from J, leaving 18 bases between. The CDR3 has 15 residues. Germline V lookup: CDR1 SGDLS, CDR2 YYNGEE. The CDR3 sequence is CASSPRGSPWNEQFF. The CDR3 DNA sequence: TGTGCCAGCAGCCCCCGAGGTAGCCCCTGGAATGAGCAGTTCTTC.

The chain combines TRBV3-1 (or the pseudogene TRBV3-2) with TRBJ2-1, with D possibly being TRBD1 (6 bases). Germline lookup yields CDR1 LGHDT and CDR2 YNNKEL (reference sequence). The CDR3 loop spans 17 amino acids. V was clipped by 0 bases and J by 7 bases, with 19 bases between them. CDR3 DNA: TGTGCCAGCAGCCAAGATCTTGTCCAGGGGATTAAGAATGAGCAGTTCTTC. It specifies CASSQDLVQGIKNEQFF.

The chain couples TRBV25-1 to TRBJ1-6; 8 bases are a match to TRBD1. The CDR3 covers 15 residues. The trim removed 4 bases at V and 10 bases at J, leaving 9 bases unmatched. CDR1 is MGHDK and CDR2 is SYGVNS in the germline V gene. CDR3 DNA sequence: TGTGCCAGCAGTGGCCCGGACAGGGTGAGGTCACCCCTCCACTTT. The encoded protein is CASSGPDRVRSPLHF.